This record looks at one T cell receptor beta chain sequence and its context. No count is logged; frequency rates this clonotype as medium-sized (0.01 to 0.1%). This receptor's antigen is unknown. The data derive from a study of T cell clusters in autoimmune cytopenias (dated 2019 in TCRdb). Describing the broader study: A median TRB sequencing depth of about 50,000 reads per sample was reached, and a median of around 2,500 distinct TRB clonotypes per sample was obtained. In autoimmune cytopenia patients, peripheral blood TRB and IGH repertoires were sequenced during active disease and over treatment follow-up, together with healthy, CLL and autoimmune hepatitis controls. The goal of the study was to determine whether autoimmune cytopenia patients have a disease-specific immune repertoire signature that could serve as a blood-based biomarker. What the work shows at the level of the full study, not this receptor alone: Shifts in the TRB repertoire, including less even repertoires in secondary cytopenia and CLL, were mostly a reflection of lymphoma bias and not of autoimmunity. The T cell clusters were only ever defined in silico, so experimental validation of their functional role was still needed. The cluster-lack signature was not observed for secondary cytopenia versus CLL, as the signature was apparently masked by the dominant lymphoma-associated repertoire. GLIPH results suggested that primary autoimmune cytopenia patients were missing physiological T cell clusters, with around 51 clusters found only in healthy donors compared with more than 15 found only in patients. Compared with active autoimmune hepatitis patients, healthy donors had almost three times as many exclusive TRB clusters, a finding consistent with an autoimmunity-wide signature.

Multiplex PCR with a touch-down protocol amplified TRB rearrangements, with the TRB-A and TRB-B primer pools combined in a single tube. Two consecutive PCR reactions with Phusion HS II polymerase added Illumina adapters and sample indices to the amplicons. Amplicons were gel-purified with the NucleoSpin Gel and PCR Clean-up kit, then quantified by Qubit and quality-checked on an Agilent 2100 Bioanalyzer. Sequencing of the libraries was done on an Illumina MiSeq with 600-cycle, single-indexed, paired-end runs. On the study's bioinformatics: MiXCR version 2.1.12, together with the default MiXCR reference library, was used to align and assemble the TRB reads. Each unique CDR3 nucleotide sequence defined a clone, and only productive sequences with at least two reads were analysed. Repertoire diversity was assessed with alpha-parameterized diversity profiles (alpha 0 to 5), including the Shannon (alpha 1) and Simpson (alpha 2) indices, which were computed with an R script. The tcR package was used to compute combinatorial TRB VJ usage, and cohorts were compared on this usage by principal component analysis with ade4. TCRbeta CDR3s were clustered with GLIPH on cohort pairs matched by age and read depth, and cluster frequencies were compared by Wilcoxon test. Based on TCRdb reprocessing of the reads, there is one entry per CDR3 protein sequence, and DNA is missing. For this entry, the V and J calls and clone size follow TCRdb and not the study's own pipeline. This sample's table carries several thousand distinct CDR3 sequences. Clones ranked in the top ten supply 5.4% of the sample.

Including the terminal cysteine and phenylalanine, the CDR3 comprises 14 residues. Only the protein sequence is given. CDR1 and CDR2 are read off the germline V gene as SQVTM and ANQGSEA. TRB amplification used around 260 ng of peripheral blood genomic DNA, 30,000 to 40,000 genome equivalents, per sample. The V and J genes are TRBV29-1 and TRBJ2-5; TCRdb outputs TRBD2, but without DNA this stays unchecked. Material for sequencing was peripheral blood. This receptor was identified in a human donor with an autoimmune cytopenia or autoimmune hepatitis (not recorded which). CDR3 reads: CSVVRGRAGETQYF.